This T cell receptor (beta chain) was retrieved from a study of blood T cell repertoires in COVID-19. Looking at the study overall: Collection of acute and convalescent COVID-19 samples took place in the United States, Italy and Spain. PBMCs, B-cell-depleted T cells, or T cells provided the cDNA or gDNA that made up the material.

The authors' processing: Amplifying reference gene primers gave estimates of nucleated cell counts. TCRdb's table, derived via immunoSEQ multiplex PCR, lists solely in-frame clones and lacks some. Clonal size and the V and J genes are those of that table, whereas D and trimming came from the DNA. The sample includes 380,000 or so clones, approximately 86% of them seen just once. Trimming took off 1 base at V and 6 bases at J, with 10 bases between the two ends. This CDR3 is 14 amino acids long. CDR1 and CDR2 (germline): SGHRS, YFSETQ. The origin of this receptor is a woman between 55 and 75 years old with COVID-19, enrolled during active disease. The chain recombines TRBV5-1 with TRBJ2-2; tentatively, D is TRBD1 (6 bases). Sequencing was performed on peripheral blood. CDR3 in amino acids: CASSLTWGPGELFF. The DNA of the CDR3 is TGCGCCAGCAGCTTGACCTGGGGGCCCGGGGAGCTGTTTTTT.